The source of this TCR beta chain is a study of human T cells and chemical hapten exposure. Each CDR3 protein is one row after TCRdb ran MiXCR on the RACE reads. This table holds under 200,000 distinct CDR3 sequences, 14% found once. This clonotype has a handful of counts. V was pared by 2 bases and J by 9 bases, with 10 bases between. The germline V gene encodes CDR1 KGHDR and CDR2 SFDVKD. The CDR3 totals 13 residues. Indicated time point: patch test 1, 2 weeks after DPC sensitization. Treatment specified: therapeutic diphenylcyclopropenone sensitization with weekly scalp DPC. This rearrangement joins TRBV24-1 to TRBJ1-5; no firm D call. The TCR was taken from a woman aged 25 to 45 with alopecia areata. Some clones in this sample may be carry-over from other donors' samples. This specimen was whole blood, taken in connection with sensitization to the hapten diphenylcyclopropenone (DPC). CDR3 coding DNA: TGTGCCACCAGTGATTACGCATTTGGGCCCCAGCATTTT. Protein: CATSDYAFGPQHF.